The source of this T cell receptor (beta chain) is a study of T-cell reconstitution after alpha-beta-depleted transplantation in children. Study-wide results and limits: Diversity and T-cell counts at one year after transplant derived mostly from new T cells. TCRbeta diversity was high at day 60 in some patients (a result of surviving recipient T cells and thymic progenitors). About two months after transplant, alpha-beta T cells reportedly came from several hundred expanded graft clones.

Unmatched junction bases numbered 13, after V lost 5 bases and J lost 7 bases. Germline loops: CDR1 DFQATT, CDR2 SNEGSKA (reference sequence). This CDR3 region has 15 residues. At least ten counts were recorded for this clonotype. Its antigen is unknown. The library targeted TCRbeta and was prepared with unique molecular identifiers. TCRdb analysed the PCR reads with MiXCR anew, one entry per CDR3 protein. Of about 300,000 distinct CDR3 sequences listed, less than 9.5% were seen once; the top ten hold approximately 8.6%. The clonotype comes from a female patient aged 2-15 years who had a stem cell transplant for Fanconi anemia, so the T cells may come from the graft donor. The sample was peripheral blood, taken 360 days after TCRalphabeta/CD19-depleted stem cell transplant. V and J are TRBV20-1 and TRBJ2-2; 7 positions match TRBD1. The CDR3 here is CSAARQGRWGGELFF. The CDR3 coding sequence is TGCAGTGCTGCGAGACAGGGAAGGTGGGGCGGGGAGCTGTTTTTT.